A selection of T cell receptor beta chains follows, all from one sample in a study of blood T cell repertoires in COVID-19. This table comes from immunoSEQ multiplex PCR, and its TCRdb copy is limited to in-frame clones, with some not included. The sample shows approximately 270,000 clones, around 85% of them seen only once. The material sequenced was peripheral blood. Receptors were obtained from a human donor with COVID-19, enrolled during active disease. The donor label of this sample is uncertain. Each CDR3 is given with its conserved first and last residue. The order of the fields is V gene, D gene, CDR3 length, J gene, CDR3 DNA, CDR3 protein. The D gene is left open where the match is weak.

>TRBV2|-|13|TRBJ2-5
TGTGCCAGCGGAGAGCTGTCGGCAGAGACCCAGTACTTC
CASGELSAETQYF
>TRBV7-2|TRBD1|15|TRBJ1-5
TGTGCCAGCAGTGGCGACAGGGCCGGCAATCAGCCCCAGCATTTT
CASSGDRAGNQPQHF
>TRBV7-2|TRBD2|14|TRBJ2-7
TGTGCCAGCAGCTTAAGACTAGCGGGCTACGAGCAGTACTTC
CASSLRLAGYEQYF
>TRBV7-2|-|16|TRBJ2-6
TGTGCCAGCAGCTCGGGACATAACTCTGGGGCCAACGTCCTGACTTTC
CASSSGHNSGANVLTF
>TRBV19|-|15|TRBJ1-5
TGTGCCAGTAGTAGGCGGGGAAATAGCAATCAGCCCCAGCATTTT
CASSRRGNSNQPQHF
>TRBV10-1|TRBD2|16|TRBJ2-3
TGCGCCAGCAGTGAGACTAGCGGGAAAAGGACAGATACGCAGTATTTT
CASSETSGKRTDTQYF
>TRBV5-5|-|15|TRBJ1-5
TGTGCCAGCAGCTTGGACAGCTACCCCAATCAGCCCCAGCATTTT
CASSLDSYPNQPQHF
>TRBV29-1|TRBD2|13|TRBJ2-5
TGCAGCGCCCCGGTAGCGGGAGTAGAGACCCAGTACTTC
CSAPVAGVETQYF
>TRBV28|TRBD2|16|TRBJ2-7
TGTGCCAGCAGTCCCCCTGGCCTAGCGGGGACCTACGAGCAGTACTTC
CASSPPGLAGTYEQYF
>TRBV28|-|12|TRBJ1-1
TGTGCCGGGGCGGGGGTGAACACTGAAGCTTTCTTT
CAGAGVNTEAFF